Presented here are 21 T cell receptor beta chains from one specimen sequenced in a study of memory CD4+ T cells and cytomegalovirus serostatus. Profiled with immunoSEQ multiplex PCR; TCRdb holds only in-frame clones, not every one. Of more than 45,000 clones listed, 82% are singletons. Single viable CD3+CD4+CD8-CD45RO+ cells were sorted as the memory CD4+ T cells. Sequencing input: memory CD4+ T cells from blood. Source of these receptors: an adult in good health and CMV-seronegative.

This clone was observed a handful of times. The rearrangement uses TRBV6-5 and TRBJ1-3; no reliable D call. Germline V gene sequence: CDR1 MNHEY, CDR2 SVGAGI. The CDR3 runs to 14 residues. The V and J ends lost 5 bases and 3 bases respectively, with 11 bases between them. The CDR3 region is CASSRTVVGNTIYF. The CDR3 DNA reads as TGTGCCAGCAGTCGGACGGTTGTTGGAAACACCATATATTTT.

The chain has TRBV14 and TRBJ2-1; D perhaps matches TRBD1 (6 bases). Germline CDR1 SGHDN, CDR2 FVKESK. V lost 3 bases, J lost 0 bases, and 15 bases lay in between. The CDR3 is 17 residues long. The CDR3 loop is CASSHLQGPSSYNEQFF. In nucleotides, the CDR3 is TGTGCCAGCAGCCACCTACAGGGCCCAAGCTCCTACAATGAGCAGTTCTTC. Drawing the rest from reference TRBV14 and TRBJ2-1, the complete variable domain is EAGVTQFPSHSVIEKGQTVTLRCDPISGHDNLYWYRRVMGKEIKFLLHFVKESKQDESGMPNNRFLAERTGGTYSTLKVQPAELEDSGVYFCASSHLQGPSSYNEQFFGPGTRLTVL.

The chain combines TRBV29-1 with TRBJ1-2; D uncertain. CDR1 is SQVTM and CDR2 is ANQGSEA in the germline V gene. The CDR3 covers 12 residues. The V end was cut by 4 bases, the J end by 10 bases, with 16 bases between. In nucleotides, the CDR3 is TGCAGCGTTGTAGACCTCATCTCAACCTACACCTTC. Residues: CSVVDLISTYTF.

This rearrangement joins TRBV4-1 to TRBJ1-6; 10 nucleotides agree with TRBD1. The CDR3 runs 17 residues. J gave up 8 bases and V 1 base, and 8 bases lay outside the gene matches. CDR1 and CDR2 (germline): MGHRA, YSYEKL. The CDR3, as DNA: TGCGCCAGCAGCCAAGTCTGGACAGGGGGATGGGATTCACCCCTCCACTTT. It encodes CASSQVWTGGWDSPLHF.

The chain couples TRBV5-4 to TRBJ1-1; unclear D gene. Looked up from germline, CDR1 is SGHNT and CDR2 is YYREEE (reference sequence). The CDR3 extends over 13 amino acids. Trimming pared 0 bases from V and 8 bases from J, leaving 11 bases between. CDR3 region: CASSLGRQPEAFF. The CDR3 DNA follows: TGTGCCAGCAGCTTGGGGAGGCAGCCCGAAGCTTTCTTT.

The chain combines TRBV6-1 with TRBJ1-5; D is perhaps TRBD1 (5 bases). The V gene lost 1 base and the J gene lost 8 bases, with 12 bases spanning the gap. Germline values: CDR1 MNHNS, CDR2 SASEGT. This CDR3 region has 14 residues. CDR3 sequence: CASSEETRAEPQHF. The CDR3 nucleotides are TGTGCCAGCAGTGAAGAGACCAGGGCCGAGCCCCAGCATTTT.

The chain is built from TRBV6-1 and TRBJ1-5, with TRBD1 as a possible D gene (5 bases). The CDR3 totals 15 residues. The germline V and J ends were trimmed by 6 bases and 2 bases, with 14 bases remaining between them. CDR1 is MNHNS and CDR2 is SASEGT in the germline V gene. This chain's CDR3 is CASREQEGGNQPQHF. As DNA, the CDR3 is TGTGCCAGCAGGGAACAGGAGGGAGGCAATCAGCCCCAGCATTTT.

This clone was recorded a few times. The rearrangement joins TRBV4-2 to TRBJ1-2; D gene ambiguous. The CDR3 runs to 14 residues. V dropped 0 bases and J dropped 2 bases, with 7 bases sitting between them. CDR1 and CDR2 (germline): LGHNA, YNFKEQ. CDR3 bases: TGTGCCAGCAGCCAAGAAGATCAAAACTATGGCTACACCTTC. Its translation: CASSQEDQNYGYTF.

The chain has TRBV30 and TRBJ2-7; 8 nucleotides align to TRBD1. The germline V gene encodes CDR1 GTSNPN and CDR2 SVGIG (reference sequence). V was clipped by 5 bases and J by 2 bases; unmatched bases: 8. The CDR3 extends over 14 amino acids. CDR3 loop: CAWGGQDKTYEQYF. CDR3 DNA: TGTGCCTGGGGGGGACAGGATAAAACCTACGAGCAGTACTTC.

This chain connects TRBV5-1 to TRBJ1-1; D not resolved. V was trimmed by 4 bases and J by 7 bases, leaving 20 bases between them. The CDR3 extends over 15 amino acids. Per the germline V gene, CDR1 is SGHRS and CDR2 is YFSETQ. CDR3 bases: TGCGCCAGCAGCCTCCAGGCCCCGGGAATGGGTGAAGCTTTCTTT. Protein sequence: CASSLQAPGMGEAFF.

The sample holds one count of this clone. The V gene is TRBV10-3, the J gene TRBJ1-4; 9 bases are shared with TRBD1. V was pared by 4 bases and J by 7 bases, with 1 base of the junction left unmatched. Germline-derived CDR1 and CDR2 are ENHRY and SYGVKD. CDR3 length: 13 amino acids. The CDR3 nucleotides are TGTGCCATCAGTGGGACAGGGGTTGAAAAACTGTTTTTT. It codes for CAISGTGVEKLFF.

This rearrangement joins TRBV27 to TRBJ1-1; perhaps TRBD1 as D (5 bases). V lost 2 bases to trimming and J lost 2 bases, with 12 bases between them. Germline assignment: CDR1 MNHEY and CDR2 SMNVEV (reference sequence). The CDR3 loop spans 15 amino acids. Here the CDR3 DNA reads TGTGCCAGCAGTTTACGGTGGGGGGATAACACTGAAGCTTTCTTT. Protein: CASSLRWGDNTEAFF.

The table lists this clone with a few counts. The chain is built from TRBV27 and TRBJ2-5, with D maybe TRBD2 (6 bases). The CDR3 contains 16 residues. Germline V gene data show CDR1 as MNHEY and CDR2 as SMNVEV (reference sequence). V was shortened by 6 bases and J by 2 bases, with 19 bases between the two germline ends. Here the CDR3 DNA reads TGTGCCAGCAGAACCGTTCTTGGGGGGAAACAAGAGACCCAGTACTTC. Translating it yields CASRTVLGGKQETQYF.

The V gene is TRBV2, the J gene TRBJ2-5, with D perhaps assigned TRBD1 or TRBD2 (5 bases each). The CDR3 is made up of 12 amino acids. The V end was cut by 7 bases, the J end by 2 bases, with 8 bases between. Germline V CDR1 and CDR2: SNHLY, FYNNEI. CDR3 nucleotides: TGTGCCAGCATTGGGGGACAAGAGACCCAGTACTTC. Amino acid sequence: CASIGGQETQYF.

The rearrangement links TRBV29-1 to TRBJ1-1; D is unresolved. This CDR3 region has 12 residues. The germline V gene has CDR1 SQVTM and CDR2 ANQGSEA. The V end lost 0 bases, the J end lost 5 bases, and 7 bases lay between the germline ends. The CDR3 nucleotides are TGCAGCGTTGAAGAGGGGAGTACTGAAGCTTTCTTT. Translating gives CSVEEGSTEAFF.

This chain connects TRBV16 to TRBJ1-4; D might be TRBD1 (6 bases). There are 15 residues in the CDR3. V was pared by 0 bases and J by 2 bases, with 7 bases between. The germline V gene has CDR1 KGHSY and CDR2 FQNENV. CDR3 in amino acids: CASSQSGATNEKLFF. In nucleotides, the CDR3 is TGTGCCAGCAGCCAATCGGGGGCGACTAATGAAAAACTGTTTTTT.

The CDR3 loop is CASSQGGLAMGPSYNEQFF. The CDR3 coding sequence is TGCGCCAGCAGCCAAGGCGGACTAGCAATGGGTCCCTCCTACAATGAGCAGTTCTTC. This sequence joins TRBV4-1 and TRBJ2-1, with 8 bases matching TRBD2. This CDR3 region has 19 residues. The trim removed 1 base at V and 0 bases at J, leaving 11 bases unmatched. CDR1 and CDR2 (germline): MGHRA, YSYEKL.

The chain links TRBV11-1 to TRBJ1-1; 8 nucleotides align to TRBD1. Germline values: CDR1 SGHAT, CDR2 FQDESV (reference sequence). Trimming took 5 bases from V and 0 from J; bases not matched to a gene: 5. This CDR3 comprises 15 residues. The CDR3 is CASSPRQGLNTEAFF. DNA for the CDR3: TGTGCCAGCAGCCCCCGACAGGGGTTGAACACTGAAGCTTTCTTT.

This clone was counted once. This rearrangement joins TRBV29-1 to TRBJ2-5; 8 nucleotides match TRBD1. CDR1 and CDR2 (germline): SQVTM, ANQGSEA. V lost 7 bases to trimming and J lost 5 bases; unmatched junction nucleotides: 6. This CDR3 spans 12 amino acids. This chain's CDR3 is CSALQGEETQYF. In nucleotides, the CDR3 is TGCAGCGCCCTACAGGGGGAGGAGACCCAGTACTTC.

This chain joins TRBV7-8 and TRBJ2-2; no clear D. This CDR3 is 16 amino acids long. V dropped 5 bases and J dropped 6 bases, with 19 bases sitting between them. Germline loops: CDR1 SGHVS, CDR2 FQNEAQ. CDR3 amino acids: CASSPLTPRTAGELFF. The CDR3 nucleotides are TGTGCCAGCAGCCCACTGACACCTAGGACGGCCGGGGAGCTGTTTTTT.

The gene calls are TRBV19 and TRBJ2-5; D is unclear. Per the germline V gene, CDR1 is LNHDA and CDR2 is SQIVND (reference sequence). Trimming pared 5 bases from V and 3 bases from J, leaving 7 bases between. This CDR3 contains 12 residues. The DNA for the CDR3 is TGTGCCAGTAGTGCTTGGAAAGAGACCCAGTACTTC. Protein product: CASSAWKETQYF.